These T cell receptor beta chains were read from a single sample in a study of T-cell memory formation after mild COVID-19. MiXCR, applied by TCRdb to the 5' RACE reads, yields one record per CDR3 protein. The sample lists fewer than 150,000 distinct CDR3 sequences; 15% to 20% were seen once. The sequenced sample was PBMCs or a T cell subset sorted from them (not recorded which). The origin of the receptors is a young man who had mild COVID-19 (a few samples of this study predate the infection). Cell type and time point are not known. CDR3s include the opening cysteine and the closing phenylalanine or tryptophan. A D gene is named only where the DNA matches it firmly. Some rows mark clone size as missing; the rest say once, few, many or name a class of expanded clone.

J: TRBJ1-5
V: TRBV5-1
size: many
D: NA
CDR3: CASSFSGPPNQPQHF
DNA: TGCGCCAGCAGCTTCTCGGGCCCACCCAATCAGCCCCAGCATTTT

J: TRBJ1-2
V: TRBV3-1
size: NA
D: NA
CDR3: CASSQEGLTRGYTF
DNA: TGTGCCAGCAGCCAAGAGGGACTAACCCGAGGCTACACCTTC

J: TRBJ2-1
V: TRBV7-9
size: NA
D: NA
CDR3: CASSFIRHEQFF
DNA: TGTGCCAGCAGCTTCATTCGCCATGAGCAGTTCTTC

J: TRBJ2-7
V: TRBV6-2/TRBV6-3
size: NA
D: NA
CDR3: CASSYWGAGPYEQYF
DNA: TGTGCCAGCAGTTACTGGGGCGCTGGGCCCTACGAGCAGTACTTC

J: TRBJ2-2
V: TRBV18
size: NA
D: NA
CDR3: CASSPPLTGELFF
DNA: TGTGCCAGCTCACCACCGTTAACCGGGGAGCTGTTTTTT

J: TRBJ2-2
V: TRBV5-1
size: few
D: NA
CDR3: CASSLAGGQAGELFF
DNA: TGCGCCAGCAGCTTGGCCGGGGGCCAGGCCGGGGAGCTGTTTTTT

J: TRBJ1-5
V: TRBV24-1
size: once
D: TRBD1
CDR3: CATSDSDRGRGQPQHF
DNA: TGTGCCACCAGTGATTCGGACAGGGGGCGAGGACAGCCCCAGCATTTT

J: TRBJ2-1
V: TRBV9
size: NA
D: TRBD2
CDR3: CASSVGPLAGGDEQFF
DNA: TGTGCCAGCAGCGTAGGCCCACTAGCGGGGGGGGATGAGCAGTTCTTC

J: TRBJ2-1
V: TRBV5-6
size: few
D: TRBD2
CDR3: CASSGELAGGLVSYNEQFF
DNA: TGTGCCAGCAGCGGGGAACTAGCGGGGGGCCTTGTTTCCTACAATGAGCAGTTCTTC

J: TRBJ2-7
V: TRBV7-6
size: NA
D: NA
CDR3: CASSLLGRGHSSYEQYF
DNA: TGTGCCAGCAGCTTACTCGGTCGAGGGCATTCCTCCTACGAGCAGTACTTC

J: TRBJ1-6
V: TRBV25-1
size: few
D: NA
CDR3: CASSERKGGHSNSPLHF
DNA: TGTGCCAGCAGTGAAAGGAAGGGGGGGCATAGCAATTCACCCCTCCACTTT

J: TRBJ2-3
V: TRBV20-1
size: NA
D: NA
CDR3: CSASWMGRTQYF
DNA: TGCAGTGCTAGCTGGATGGGACGTACGCAGTATTTT

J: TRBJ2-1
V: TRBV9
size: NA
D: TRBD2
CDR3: CASSALGGGSYNEQFF
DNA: TGTGCCAGCAGCGCCCTCGGCGGGGGCTCCTACAATGAGCAGTTCTTC

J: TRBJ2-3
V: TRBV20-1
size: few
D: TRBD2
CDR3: CSARDPQRGVPDTQYF
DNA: TGCAGTGCTAGAGATCCCCAGCGGGGTGTACCAGATACGCAGTATTTT

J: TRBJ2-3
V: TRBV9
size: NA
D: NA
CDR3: CASSVSGDFATQYF
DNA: TGTGCCAGCAGCGTATCTGGCGATTTTGCCACGCAGTATTTT

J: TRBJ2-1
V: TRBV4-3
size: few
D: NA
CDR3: CASSQDHYNEQFF
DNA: TGCGCCAGCAGCCAAGATCATTACAATGAGCAGTTCTTC

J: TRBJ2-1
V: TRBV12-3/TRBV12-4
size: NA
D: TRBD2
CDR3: CASLNWGGNEQFF
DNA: TGTGCCAGCCTAAACTGGGGGGGGAATGAGCAGTTCTTC

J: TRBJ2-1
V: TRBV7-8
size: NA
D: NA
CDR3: CASSFRQALSDEQFF
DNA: TGTGCCAGCAGCTTCAGGCAGGCCCTTAGTGATGAGCAGTTCTTC

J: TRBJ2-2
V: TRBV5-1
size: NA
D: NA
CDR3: CASSPDFSGTGELFF
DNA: TGCGCCAGCAGTCCGGATTTCTCGGGGACCGGGGAGCTGTTTTTT

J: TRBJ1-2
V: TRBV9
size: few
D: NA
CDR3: CASSVDSNYGYTF
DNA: TGTGCCAGCAGCGTAGACAGTAACTATGGCTACACCTTC

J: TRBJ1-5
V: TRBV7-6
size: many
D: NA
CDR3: CASSLEDGRGPQHF
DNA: TGTGCCAGCAGCTTAGAGGACGGGCGTGGGCCCCAGCATTTT

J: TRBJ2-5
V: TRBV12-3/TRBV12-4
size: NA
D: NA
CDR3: CASTLRGSQETQYF
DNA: TGTGCCAGCACCCTCCGGGGTTCCCAAGAGACCCAGTACTTC

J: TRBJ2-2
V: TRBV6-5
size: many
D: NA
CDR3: CASSYRRLNTGELFF
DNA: TGTGCCAGCAGTTACCGCAGACTGAACACCGGGGAGCTGTTTTTT

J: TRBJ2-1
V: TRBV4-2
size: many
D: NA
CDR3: CASSQEVWDEQFF
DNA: TGTGCCAGCAGCCAAGAGGTCTGGGATGAGCAGTTCTTC

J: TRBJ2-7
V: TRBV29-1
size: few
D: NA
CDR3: CSVAGPSHEQYF
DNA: TGCAGCGTTGCCGGACCATCCCACGAGCAGTACTTC

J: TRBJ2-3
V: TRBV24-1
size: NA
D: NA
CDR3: CATSDHRLADTQYF
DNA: TGTGCCACCAGTGATCACCGGCTAGCTGATACGCAGTATTTT

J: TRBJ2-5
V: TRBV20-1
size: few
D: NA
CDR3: CSARDWEETQYF
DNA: TGCAGTGCTAGAGATTGGGAAGAGACCCAGTACTTC

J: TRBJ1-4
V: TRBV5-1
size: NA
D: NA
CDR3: CASSYYRLDEKLFF
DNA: TGCGCCAGCAGTTATTATCGGTTGGATGAAAAACTGTTTTTT

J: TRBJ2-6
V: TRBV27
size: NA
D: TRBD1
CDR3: CASSLGWGRGLSGANVLTF
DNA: TGTGCCAGCAGTTTAGGTTGGGGCAGGGGGCTCTCTGGGGCCAACGTCCTGACTTTC

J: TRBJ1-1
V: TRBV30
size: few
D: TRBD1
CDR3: CAWKRDSYTEAFF
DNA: TGTGCCTGGAAGAGGGACAGCTACACTGAAGCTTTCTTT

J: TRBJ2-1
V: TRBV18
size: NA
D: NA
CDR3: CASSPYDNEQFF
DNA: TGTGCCAGCTCACCATACGACAATGAGCAGTTCTTC

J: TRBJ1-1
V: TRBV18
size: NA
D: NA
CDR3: CASSPSGQSRGAFF
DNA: TGTGCCAGCTCACCGTCGGGGCAGTCAAGGGGAGCTTTCTTT

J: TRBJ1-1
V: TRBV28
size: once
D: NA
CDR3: CASSYVGAATEAFF
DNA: TGTGCCAGCAGTTATGTGGGGGCAGCGACTGAAGCTTTCTTT

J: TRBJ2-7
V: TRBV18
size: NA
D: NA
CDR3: CASSTDFYEQYF
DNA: TGTGCCAGCTCAACCGACTTCTACGAGCAGTACTTC

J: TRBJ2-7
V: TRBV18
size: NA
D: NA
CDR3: CASSPRMNAYEQYF
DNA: TGTGCCAGCTCACCAAGAATGAATGCCTACGAGCAGTACTTC

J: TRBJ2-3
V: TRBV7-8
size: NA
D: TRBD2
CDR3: CASRPGLAGTDTQYF
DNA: TGTGCCAGCAGGCCGGGACTAGCGGGGACAGATACGCAGTATTTT

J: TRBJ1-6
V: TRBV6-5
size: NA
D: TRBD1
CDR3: CASSYPSDRGLSYNSPLHF
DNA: TGTGCCAGCAGTTACCCCAGTGACAGGGGGTTGTCCTATAATTCACCCCTCCACTTT

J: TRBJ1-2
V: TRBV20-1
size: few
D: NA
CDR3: CSAIDRKNYGYTF
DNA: TGCAGTGCTATCGACAGGAAGAACTATGGCTACACCTTC

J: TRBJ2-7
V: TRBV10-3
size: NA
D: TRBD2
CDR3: CAISESSGGGALSYEQYF
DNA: TGTGCCATCAGTGAGTCGAGTGGCGGGGGGGCCCTTTCCTACGAGCAGTACTTC

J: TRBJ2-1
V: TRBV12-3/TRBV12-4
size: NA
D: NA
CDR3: CASSFRVGGQFF
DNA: TGTGCCAGCAGTTTTCGCGTTGGGGGACAGTTCTTC

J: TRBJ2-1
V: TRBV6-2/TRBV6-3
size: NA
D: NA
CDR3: CASSKTGGHRDEQFF
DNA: TGTGCCAGCAGTAAGACCGGGGGGCACCGCGATGAGCAGTTCTTC

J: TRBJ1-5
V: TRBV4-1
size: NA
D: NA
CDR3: CASSHSPAGNQPQHF
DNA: TGCGCCAGCAGCCACTCCCCCGCCGGCAATCAGCCCCAGCATTTT

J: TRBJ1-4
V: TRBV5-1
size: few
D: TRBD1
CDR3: CASSFGGGTNEKLFF
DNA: TGCGCCAGCAGCTTTGGAGGGGGCACTAATGAAAAACTGTTTTTT

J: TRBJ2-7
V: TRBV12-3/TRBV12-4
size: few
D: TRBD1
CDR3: CASTDRRTGGQIF
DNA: TGTGCCAGCACCGATCGTAGGACAGGGGGCCAGATCTTC

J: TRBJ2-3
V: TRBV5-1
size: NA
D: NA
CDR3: CASSFRPGSTDTQYF
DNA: TGCGCCAGCAGCTTCCGGCCCGGGAGCACAGATACGCAGTATTTT

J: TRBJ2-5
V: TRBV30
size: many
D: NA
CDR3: CAWSVQGETQYF
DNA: TGTGCCTGGAGTGTACAGGGTGAGACCCAGTACTTC

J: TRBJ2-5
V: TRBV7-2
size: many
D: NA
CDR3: CASSPPGGGGQETQYF
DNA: TGTGCCAGCAGCCCCCCGGGGGGCGGGGGACAAGAGACCCAGTACTTC

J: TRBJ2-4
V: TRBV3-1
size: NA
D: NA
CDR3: CASSPGSIQYF
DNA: TGTGCCAGCAGCCCGGGAAGCATTCAGTACTTC

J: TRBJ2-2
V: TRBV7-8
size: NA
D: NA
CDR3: CASSFEAATGELFF
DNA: TGTGCCAGCAGCTTTGAGGCAGCCACCGGGGAGCTGTTTTTT

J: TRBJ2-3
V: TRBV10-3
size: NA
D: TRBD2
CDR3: CAISDSTGTSEGKLADTQYF
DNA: TGTGCCATCAGTGACTCGACCGGGACTAGCGAGGGAAAGTTGGCAGATACGCAGTATTTT